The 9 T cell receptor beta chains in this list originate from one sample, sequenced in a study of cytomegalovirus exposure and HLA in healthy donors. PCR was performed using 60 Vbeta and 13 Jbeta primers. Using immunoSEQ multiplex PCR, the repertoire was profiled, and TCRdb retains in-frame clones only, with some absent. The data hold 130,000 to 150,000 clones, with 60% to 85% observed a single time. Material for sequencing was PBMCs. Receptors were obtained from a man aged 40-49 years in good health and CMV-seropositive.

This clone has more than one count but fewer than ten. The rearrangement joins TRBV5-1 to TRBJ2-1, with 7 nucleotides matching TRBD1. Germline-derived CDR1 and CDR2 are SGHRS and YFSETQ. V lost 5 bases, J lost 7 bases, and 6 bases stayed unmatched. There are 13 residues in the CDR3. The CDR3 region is CASSKQGWNEQFF. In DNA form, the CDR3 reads TGCGCCAGCAGTAAACAGGGGTGGAATGAGCAGTTCTTC.

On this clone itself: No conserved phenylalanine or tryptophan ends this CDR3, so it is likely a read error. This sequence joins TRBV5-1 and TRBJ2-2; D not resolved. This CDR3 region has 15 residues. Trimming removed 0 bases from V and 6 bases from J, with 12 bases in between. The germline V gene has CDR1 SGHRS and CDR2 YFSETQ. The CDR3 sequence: CASSLVAPGPGELFL. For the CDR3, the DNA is TGCGCCAGCAGCTTGGTAGCACCAGGCCCCGGGGAGCTGTTTCTT.

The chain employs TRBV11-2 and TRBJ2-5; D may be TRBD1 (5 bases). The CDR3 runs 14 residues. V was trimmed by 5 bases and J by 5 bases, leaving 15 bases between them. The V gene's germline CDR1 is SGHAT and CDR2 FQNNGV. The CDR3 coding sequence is TGTGCCAGCAGCCCGGAAGTGGGGCTTGAGACCCAGTACTTC. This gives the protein CASSPEVGLETQYF. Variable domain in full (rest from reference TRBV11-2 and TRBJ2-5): EAGVAQSPRYKIIEKRQSVAFWCNPISGHATLYWYQQILGQGPKLLIQFQNNGVVDDSQLPKDRFSAERLKGVDSTLKIQPAKLEDSAVYLCASSPEVGLETQYFGPGTRLLVL.

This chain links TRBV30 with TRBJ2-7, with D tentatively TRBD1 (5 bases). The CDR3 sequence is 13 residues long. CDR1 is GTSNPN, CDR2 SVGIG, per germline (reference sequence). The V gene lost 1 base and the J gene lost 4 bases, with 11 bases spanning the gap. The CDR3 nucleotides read TGTGCCTGGAGTGGACAGATCCATTACGAGCAGTACTTC. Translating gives CAWSGQIHYEQYF. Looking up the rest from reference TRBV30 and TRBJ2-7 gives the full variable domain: SQTIHQWPATLVQPVGSPLSLECTVEGTSNPNLYWYRQAAGRGLQLLFYSVGIGQISSEVPQNLSASRPQDRQFILSSKKLLLSDSGFYLCAWSGQIHYEQYFGPGTRLTVT.

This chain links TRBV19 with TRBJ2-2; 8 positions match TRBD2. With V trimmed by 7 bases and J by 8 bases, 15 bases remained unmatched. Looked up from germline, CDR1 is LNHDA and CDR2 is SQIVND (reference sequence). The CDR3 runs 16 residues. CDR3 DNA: TGTGCCAGTAACGGACCGGGACTAGGGCCGTTTGGGGAGCTGTTTTTT. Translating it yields CASNGPGLGPFGELFF.

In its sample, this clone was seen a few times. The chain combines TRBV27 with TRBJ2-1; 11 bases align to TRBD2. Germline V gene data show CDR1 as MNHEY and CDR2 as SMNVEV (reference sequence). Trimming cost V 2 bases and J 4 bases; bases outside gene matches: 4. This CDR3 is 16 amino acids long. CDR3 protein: CASSLETSGTYNEQFF. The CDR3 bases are TGTGCCAGCAGTTTAGAGACTAGCGGGACATACAATGAGCAGTTCTTC.

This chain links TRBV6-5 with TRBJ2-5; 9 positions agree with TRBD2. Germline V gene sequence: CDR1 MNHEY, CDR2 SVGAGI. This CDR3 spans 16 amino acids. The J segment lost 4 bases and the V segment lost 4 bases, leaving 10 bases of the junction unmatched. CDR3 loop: CASSWQIAGARETQYF. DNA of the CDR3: TGTGCCAGCAGTTGGCAAATAGCGGGAGCACGAGAGACCCAGTACTTC.

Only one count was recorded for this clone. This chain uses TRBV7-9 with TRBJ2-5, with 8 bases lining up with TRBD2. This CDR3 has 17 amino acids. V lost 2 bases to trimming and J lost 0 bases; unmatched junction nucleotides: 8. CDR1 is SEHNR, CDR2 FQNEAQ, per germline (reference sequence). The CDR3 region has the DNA TGTGCCAGCAGCTTAAGCGGGGGTAACAGATACCAAGAGACCCAGTACTTC. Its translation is CASSLSGGNRYQETQYF.

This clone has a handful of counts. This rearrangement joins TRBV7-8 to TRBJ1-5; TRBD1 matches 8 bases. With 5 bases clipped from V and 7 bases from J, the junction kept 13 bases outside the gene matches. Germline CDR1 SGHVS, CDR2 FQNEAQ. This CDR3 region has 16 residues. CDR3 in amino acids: CASSLLNRGARQPQHF. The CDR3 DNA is TGTGCCAGCAGCCTCTTAAACAGGGGGGCTAGGCAGCCCCAGCATTTT.